The present T cell receptor beta chain was sequenced within a study of T cells in Graves' hyperthyroidism and ophthalmopathy. Study summary: The authors collected peripheral blood at initial diagnosis, before any treatment.

Patients aged 18 to 65 with hyperthyroidism were newly diagnosed, with duration under 2 months. Exclusion of patients followed from uncontrolled infection, other autoimmune disease, pregnancy or lactation. What was amplified from RNA transcripts were TCR beta CDR3 regions. In the first-round RT-PCR of the TCR CDR3, the HTBI primer set was used. TCRdb called the multiplex PCR reads again in MiXCR, with one record for every CDR3 protein. The table lists about 400,000 distinct CDR3 sequences, about 15% of them singletons. The V end was cut by 5 bases, the J end by 9 bases, with 19 bases between. Germline V CDR1 and CDR2: MDHEN, SYDVKM. There are 14 residues in the CDR3. Note on this clonotype: The antigen is not known.

Study findings and constraints: Blood also held most thyroid clonotypes expanded beyond 0.001.

Input material: blood. This chain links TRBV28 with TRBJ1-2, with D perhaps matching TRBD1 (5 bases). The clonotype comes from a woman younger than 45 with Graves' hyperthyroidism. The CDR3 nucleotides are TGTGCCAGCAGTGACGGGACGCTACCGGGGCGCTACACCTTC. This codes for CASSDGTLPGRYTF.